A selection of T cell receptor beta chains follows, all from one sample in a study of blood T cell repertoires in COVID-19. Method: immunoSEQ multiplex PCR; TCRdb's copy keeps in-frame clones and lacks some. The sample yields 150,000 to 200,000 clones, around nine tenths seen once. The sample was peripheral blood. Receptors were obtained from a man aged 18 to 29 with active or convalescent COVID-19. Each CDR3 is given with its conserved first and last residue. A D gene is named only where the DNA matches it firmly. Not every row has a clone size; where given, it reads once, few, many or a size class.

V	J	D	size	DNA	CDR3
TRBV3-1/TRBV3-2	TRBJ2-4	TRBD1	.	TGTGCCAGCAGCCCATATACGGACAGGGTGAAGCGGGTCATATACTTC	CASSPYTDRVKRVIYF
TRBV5-6	TRBJ2-7	TRBD2	.	TGTGCCAGCAGCTCGCGGACTAGCGGCAACTCGGCCCACGAGCAGTACTTC	CASSSRTSGNSAHEQYF
TRBV5-1	TRBJ2-1	.	.	TGCGCCAGCAGTCGAAGGGGAGGGGGCAATGAGCAGTTCTTC	CASSRRGGGNEQFF
TRBV27	TRBJ2-7	.	.	TGTGCCAGCAGTTTATCCGGGTTATCCGAGCAGTACTTC	CASSLSGLSEQYF
TRBV21-1	TRBJ1-1	.	.	TGTGCCAGCAGCTATCGCGACGGGACAGGGAGTAGAAACACTGAAGCTTTCTTT	CASSYRDGTGSRNTEAFF
TRBV5-5	TRBJ2-1	.	.	TGTGCCAGCAGCTTAAGTTTTCTAGCGCCCCAAGGGGATGAGCAGTTCTTC	CASSLSFLAPQGDEQFF
TRBV6-5	TRBJ1-2	.	.	TGTGCCAGCAACAACGGCCGGGCGGGGGGGACGACCTTC	CASNNGRAGGTTF
TRBV29-1	TRBJ1-2	TRBD1	once	TGCAGCGTTGAAGCGCCGGACAGGGACTATGGCTACACCTTC	CSVEAPDRDYGYTF
TRBV6-6	TRBJ1-4	TRBD1	once	TGTGCCAGCAAACCCGGACAGGGAGCAACTAATGAAAAACTGTTTTTT	CASKPGQGATNEKLFF
TRBV2	TRBJ2-1	TRBD1	.	TGTGCCCGCCGCAGGACAGGGATCAATGAGCAGTTCTTC	CARRRTGINEQFF
TRBV5-1	TRBJ2-1	.	.	TGCGCCAGCAGCTTGGGGGCTAGCTTATCCAATGAGCAGTTCTTC	CASSLGASLSNEQFF
TRBV4-1	TRBJ2-1	TRBD2	.	TGCGCCAGCAGCCTTCGAGGGAGCGGGAGCTCCTACAATGAGCAGTTCTTC	CASSLRGSGSSYNEQFF
TRBV6-5	TRBJ1-1	.	.	TGTGCCAGCAAGCCCGGGAGAAACACTGAAGCTTTCTTT	CASKPGRNTEAFF
TRBV29-1	TRBJ2-3	.	.	TGCAGCGTCCAGGGCGGCACAGATACGCAGTATTTT	CSVQGGTDTQYF
TRBV7-2	TRBJ1-1	.	once	TGTGCCAGCAGCTTAGAGCGGACTGAAGCTTTCTTT	CASSLERTEAFF
TRBV5-1	TRBJ2-1	.	.	TGCGCCAGCAGCTCTCGGACAGACTACAATGAGCAGTTCTTC	CASSSRTDYNEQFF
TRBV11-2	TRBJ1-2	TRBD1	.	TGTGCCAGCAGCTTAGTAGGGAAGACAGGGATTAACTATGGCTACACCTTC	CASSLVGKTGINYGYTF
TRBV4-2	TRBJ2-5	TRBD1	.	TGTGCCAGCAGCCAGGGGGACAGGGGGCCTCCTTTCGAAGAGACCCAGTACTTC	CASSQGDRGPPFEETQYF
TRBV7-9	TRBJ2-7	TRBD1	.	TGTGCCAGCAGCCACCCCCTCCGGGACAGGCGCAGCTCCTACGAGCAGTACTTC	CASSHPLRDRRSSYEQYF
TRBV3-1/TRBV3-2	TRBJ2-2	.	.	TGTGCCAGCAGCCAAGGGTCACCTAGCATGACCGGGGAGCTGTTTTTT	CASSQGSPSMTGELFF
TRBV7-9	TRBJ2-3	TRBD2	once	TGTGCCAGCAGCTCTCGTCCTAGCGGGGGGCCAAACTCAGGTGATACGCAGTATTTT	CASSSRPSGGPNSGDTQYF
TRBV30	TRBJ2-3	.	.	TGTGCCTGGGGCGCAGGGCGCGAGGCGTATACGCAGTATTTT	CAWGAGREAYTQYF
TRBV5-1	TRBJ2-5	TRBD1	.	TGCGCCAGCAGTTCAGGGGGCGCGGGGGAGACCCAGTACTTC	CASSSGGAGETQYF
TRBV11-3	TRBJ2-1	.	.	TGTGCCAGCAGCTTAGACAGGGCCTACAATGAGCAGTTCTTC	CASSLDRAYNEQFF
TRBV7-3	TRBJ2-1	TRBD2	once	TGTGCCAGCAGCCCTAACTTAGCGGGCCCCAGCAATGAGCAGTTCTTC	CASSPNLAGPSNEQFF
TRBV2	TRBJ2-3	.	.	TGTGCCAGCAGTAGACAGTGGGGAGATACGCAGTATTTT	CASSRQWGDTQYF
TRBV2	TRBJ1-2	TRBD1	.	TGTGCCAGCAGTGTTCGGGACAGGGTGGATGGCTACACCTTC	CASSVRDRVDGYTF
TRBV4-3	TRBJ1-1	.	few	TGCGCCAGCAGCCAAAACTTACTCGGGAACACTGAAGCTTTCTTT	CASSQNLLGNTEAFF
TRBV9	TRBJ1-2	.	.	TGTGCCAGCAGCGCACTCGTCTCGGGGCTGGGACTTGGCTACACCTTC	CASSALVSGLGLGYTF
TRBV5-1	TRBJ2-3	.	.	TGCGCCAGCAGCCTGATGACAAGCACAGATACGCAGTATTTT	CASSLMTSTDTQYF
TRBV28	TRBJ1-1	TRBD1	.	TGTGCCACCGAAGATCCCGGGACAGGGGCTGAAGCTTTCTTT	CATEDPGTGAEAFF
TRBV24-1	TRBJ2-1	TRBD1	.	TGTGCCACCGGGACAGGGGGCTCCAATGAGCAGTTCTTC	CATGTGGSNEQFF
TRBV27	TRBJ2-6	.	.	TGTGCCAGCAGTTTCCGGGGCTCTGGGGCCAACGTCCTGACTTTC	CASSFRGSGANVLTF
TRBV18	TRBJ1-1	.	.	TGTGCCAGCTCACCTGATGGCCCTGAAGCTTTCTTT	CASSPDGPEAFF
TRBV5-1	TRBJ1-1	TRBD1	.	TGCGCCAGCAGCAAGCCGGGACAGGGAACTGAAGCTTTCTTT	CASSKPGQGTEAFF
TRBV12-3/TRBV12-4	TRBJ2-1	.	.	TGTGCCAGCACCAGCGGATGGGGTGAGCAGTTCTTC	CASTSGWGEQFF
TRBV7-2	TRBJ2-1	.	.	TGTGCCAGCAGCTCCCCGGGTGAGCTATACAATGAGCAGTTCTTC	CASSSPGELYNEQFF
TRBV6-5	TRBJ1-6	TRBD1	.	TGTGCCAGCAGTTTTGGACAGGGTAATTCACCCCTCCACTTT	CASSFGQGNSPLHF
TRBV5-6	TRBJ1-4	.	.	TGTGCCAGCAGCTTGTTTGGGGCCAACGAAAAACTGTTTTTT	CASSLFGANEKLFF
TRBV6-1	TRBJ2-1	TRBD2	.	TGTGCCAGCAGTGCCCTAGCGGGGAGTTCCAACAATGAGCAGTTCTTC	CASSALAGSSNNEQFF
TRBV5-4	TRBJ2-7	TRBD2	.	TGTGCCAGCAGCTTGACTAGCGGGAGGGCCGAGCAGTACTTC	CASSLTSGRAEQYF
TRBV6-5	TRBJ1-1	TRBD1	.	TGTGCCAGCAGACAGACAGGGCACACTGAAGCTTTCTTT	CASRQTGHTEAFF
TRBV18	TRBJ1-4	.	.	TGTGCCAGCCAAAGCAGGGGTGGAACTAATGAAAAACTGTTTTTT	CASQSRGGTNEKLFF
TRBV4-1	TRBJ2-5	.	once	TGCGCCAGCAGCCATAAACTAGGCTGGGAGACCCAGTACTTC	CASSHKLGWETQYF
TRBV12-3/TRBV12-4	TRBJ1-5	.	.	TGTGCCAGCAGGTCGGGGAATCAGCCCCAGCATTTT	CASRSGNQPQHF
TRBV4-2	TRBJ2-2	.	.	TGTGCCAGCAGCCTAAGACTTGTCCTGGAGGCCGGGGAGCTGTTTTTT	CASSLRLVLEAGELFF
TRBV4-2	TRBJ2-7	.	.	TGTGCCAGCAGCCTAGGGGGGGGCTACGAGCAGTACTTC	CASSLGGGYEQYF
TRBV27	TRBJ2-1	TRBD2	.	TGTGCCAGCAGTTTGGGACTAGCGGGGGGTCACTCTAGCTCCTACAATGAGCAGTTCTTC	CASSLGLAGGHSSSYNEQFF
TRBV7-9	TRBJ2-1	.	.	TGTGCCAGCAGCTTAGAGGCAGGTTTTAATGAGCAGTTCTTC	CASSLEAGFNEQFF
TRBV5-1	TRBJ2-5	TRBD1	.	TGCGCCAGCAGCCAGCAAGACAGGGGGGAAGAGACCCAGTACTTC	CASSQQDRGEETQYF